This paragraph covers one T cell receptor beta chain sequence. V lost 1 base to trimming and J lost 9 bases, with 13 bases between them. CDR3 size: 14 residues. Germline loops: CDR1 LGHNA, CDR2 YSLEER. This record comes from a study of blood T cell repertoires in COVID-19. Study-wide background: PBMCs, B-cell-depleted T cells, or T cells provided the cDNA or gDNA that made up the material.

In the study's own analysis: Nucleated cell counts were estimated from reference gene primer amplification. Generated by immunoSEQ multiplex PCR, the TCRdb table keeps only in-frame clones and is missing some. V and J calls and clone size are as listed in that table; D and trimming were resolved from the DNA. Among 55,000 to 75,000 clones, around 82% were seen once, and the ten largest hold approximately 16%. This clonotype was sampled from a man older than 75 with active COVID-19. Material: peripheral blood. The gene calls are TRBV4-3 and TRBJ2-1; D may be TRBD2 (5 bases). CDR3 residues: CASSQGNGVGEQFF. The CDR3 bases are TGCGCCAGCAGCCAAGGGAACGGGGTGGGTGAGCAGTTCTTC.